The TCR beta chain described here comes from a study of blood T cell dynamics during melanoma immunotherapy. Study-level background: Standard first-line treatment here was pembrolizumab or nivolumab plus ipilimumab in metastatic melanoma.

The method was immunoSEQ multiplex PCR; TCRdb's version includes in-frame clones alone and lacks a portion of them. Of nearly 25,000 clones in the sample, approximately 88% were seen once. Time point here: pre-treatment baseline. Samples come from before therapy and from week 3 after the first blockade cycle. The germline V and J ends were trimmed by 1 base and 1 base, with 9 bases remaining between them. The CDR3 loop spans 15 amino acids. Germline CDR1 reads ENHRY; CDR2 reads SYGVKD. The J gene is TRBJ2-3, the V gene TRBV10-3; D remains unclear. This sequence was found in a human donor with melanoma. The sequences come from blood, collected from a patient treated with checkpoint blockade. The CDR3 DNA reads TGTGCCATCAGTGAGTACTCCCCGGGCACAGATACGCAGTATTTT. Its translation is CAISEYSPGTDTQYF.